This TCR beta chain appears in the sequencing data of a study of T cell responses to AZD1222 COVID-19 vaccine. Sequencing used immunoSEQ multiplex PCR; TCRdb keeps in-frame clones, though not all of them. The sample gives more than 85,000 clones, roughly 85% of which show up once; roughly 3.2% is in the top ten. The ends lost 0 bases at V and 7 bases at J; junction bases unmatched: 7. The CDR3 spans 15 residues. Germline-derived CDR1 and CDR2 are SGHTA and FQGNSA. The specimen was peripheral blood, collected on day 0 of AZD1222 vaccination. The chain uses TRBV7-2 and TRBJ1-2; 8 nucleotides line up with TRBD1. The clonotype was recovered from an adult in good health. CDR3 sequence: CASSLASQGAGGYTF. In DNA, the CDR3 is TGTGCCAGCAGCTTAGCTTCCCAGGGGGCGGGTGGCTACACCTTC.